This TCR beta chain was sequenced in a study of blood T cell repertoires in COVID-19. Participants reported their clinical history, and cohort assignment relied on those reports. V gave up 8 bases and J gave up 1 base, with 11 bases separating them. Germline loops: CDR1 LNHNV, CDR2 YYDKDF (reference sequence). The CDR3 is 14 amino acids. Authors' data handling: Researchers report that nucleated cell counts were estimated from reference gene primer amplification. Libraries were prepared by immunoSEQ multiplex PCR; TCRdb keeps only in-frame clonotypes and omits some of them. Clone size and the V and J calls come from that table; the DNA yielded D and trimming. The sample carries 490,000 or so clones, about 85% recorded once.

The sample was PBMCs or T cells enriched from blood (not recorded which). The chain carries TRBV15 and TRBJ2-2; D unclear. This TCR was recovered from a woman aged 55-75 years who had recovered from COVID-19. The CDR3 region has the DNA TGTGCCACCGTGCGGCGGTGGAACACCGGGGAGCTGTTTTTT. It is translated as CATVRRWNTGELFF.